This TCR beta chain was recovered during a study of blood T cell repertoires in COVID-19 (dated by TCRdb to 2018 to 2020). Context from the whole study: The collaborator samples originated in the United States, Italy and Spain and spanned the acute and convalescent phases of COVID-19. Nearly every sample came with metadata listing a de-identified subject ID, COVID-19 status, age in years and sex. Deeply sampled blood TCRbeta repertoires from subjects exposed to, actively infected with, or recovered from COVID-19 were included in the dataset. Samples were obtained from the ongoing ImmuneRACE study (first 160 participants) and from roughly 1,300 subjects provided by 6 global collaborators. The material from the prospective study consisted of cDNA or gDNA derived from T cells, B-cell-depleted T cells, or PBMCs. Where HLA class I and class II types were available, the types were taken from metadata supplied by the sample provider, not from assay-based typing. The repertoires were released in a freely available public database intended as a resource for research on the immune response to SARS-CoV-2. The research as a whole found: The quantity of clinical and demographic metadata differed by source and by participant and was supplied without curation.

This clone showed up just a few times. There is no known antigen for this receptor. No base-level quality is on record; no much larger clone is a single base apart. In the prospective study, participants were roughly 18 to 100 years old, resided in around 25 geographic areas of the United States, and were enrolled through a virtual design. To assign participants to cohorts, the prospective study relied on clinical history that participants themselves reported in a screening survey and a study questionnaire. ImmuneRACE Cohort 3 recovered participants were defined by two consecutive negative NP/OP PCR tests, healthcare professional clearance, or symptom resolution. Mobile phlebotomists in the prospective study collected whole blood, serum and a nasopharyngeal or oropharyngeal swab from every participant. Participants in the prospective study had the option to provide additional blood draws and questionnaires over a roughly two-month period. Blood samples from the prospective study were shipped frozen or at room temperature prior to DNA extraction.

The immunoSEQ Assay, a bias-controlled multiplex PCR, was used to amplify TCRbeta CDR3 regions from genomic DNA. The published analysis was carried out like this. Within the assay, amplification of reference gene primers was used to estimate how many nucleated cells each sample contained. Sequence reads were collapsed and filtered to measure the absolute abundance of every unique TCRbeta CDR3 rearrangement. Productive Simpson clonality was computed per sample as the square root of Simpson's diversity index over productive rearrangements. The table was pulled from immuneACCESS by TCRdb, which kept in-frame rearrangements only. Such tables lose some clones; where checked, under half of the loss comes from unresolved V genes, and the rest has no known cause. The DNA gave D and trimming, while V, J and clone size come from that table. The sample profile shows almost 400,000 clones; around nine tenths of them were found once. The ten largest clones represent less than 2% of the sample.

The sample comprised PBMCs or T cells enriched from blood (not recorded which). This TCR was recovered from a woman aged 25-40 years who had recovered from COVID-19.

The base sequence is TGTGCCAGTACCTCCGGGACAGGGTCTCAGCCCCAGCATTTT. It translates as CASTSGTGSQPQHF. The rearranged segments are TRBV19 and TRBJ1-5; the junction holds 9 bases that match TRBD1. There are 14 amino acids in the CDR3, from cysteine to phenylalanine inclusive. This entry keeps only the CDR3 DNA: 42 bases, framed from base 1. Looking up the germline V gene (reference sequence) yields CDR1 LNHDA and CDR2 SQIVND. Here V drops 7 bases and J drops 6 bases, and the junction holds 7 bases not matched to any gene.